Below are 12 T cell receptor beta chains sequenced from a single sample in a study of cytotoxic CD8 clonotypes in ibrutinib-treated CLL. TCRdb's copy holds only in-frame clones and misses some; the assay was immunoSEQ multiplex PCR. Altogether 110,000 to 150,000 clones are present, approximately 89% being singletons, with the ten largest covering 10% to 12%. This material consisted of PBMCs, taken after 12 months of ibrutinib treatment. These receptors originate from a human donor with chronic lymphocytic leukemia.

The CDR3 sequence is CASSQSSGQGAGELFF. CDR3 nucleotide sequence: TGCGCCAGCAGTCAATCTAGCGGGCAGGGTGCCGGGGAGCTGTTTTTT. V usage is TRBV23-1 and J usage is TRBJ2-2, with 7 bases identical to TRBD2. TRBV23-1 is an open reading frame, and its role is uncertain. Trimming cost V 0 bases and J 6 bases; bases outside gene matches: 7. The CDR3 spans 16 residues.

This rearrangement joins TRBV29-1 to TRBJ1-4; D gene ambiguous. The germline V gene encodes CDR1 SQVTM and CDR2 ANQGSEA. There are 12 residues in the CDR3. Between the trimmed V and J ends, which lost 1 base and 7 bases, there was a span of 7 bases. The CDR3: CSVEGGSEKLFF. The DNA for the CDR3 is TGCAGCGTTGAAGGGGGAAGTGAAAAACTGTTTTTT.

In nucleotides, the CDR3 is TGTGCCAGCTCACCACCTAACACCCCGGACATGAACACTGAAGCTTTCTTT. Encoded protein: CASSPPNTPDMNTEAFF. This chain links TRBV18 with TRBJ1-1; the D gene is possibly TRBD1 (5 bases). This CDR3 has 17 amino acids. Trimming stripped 0 bases from V and 0 bases from J, with 14 bases between. Germline V gene lookup returns CDR1 KGHSH and CDR2 LQKENI.

The rearrangement uses TRBV7-2 and TRBJ2-3; 10 bases align to TRBD2. The V and J ends lost 5 bases and 3 bases, in that order; junction bases with no gene match: 5. The germline CDR1 and CDR2 sequences are SGHTA and FQGNSA. CDR3 length: 15 amino acids. CDR3 sequence: CASSDRTSGTDTQYF. CDR3 nucleotide sequence: TGTGCCAGCAGCGACCGGACTAGCGGTACAGATACGCAGTATTTT.

This clone was detected only once. This chain connects TRBV28 to TRBJ1-3, with D tentatively TRBD1 (6 bases). This CDR3 contains 14 residues. Trimming removed 8 bases at V and 3 bases at J, with 14 bases between. The germline V gene has CDR1 MDHEN and CDR2 SYDVKM. CDR3 sequence reads: CASGQRVVGNTIYF. CDR3 in DNA: TGTGCCAGCGGACAGCGAGTGGTTGGAAACACCATATATTTT.

V usage is TRBV7-2 and J usage is TRBJ2-7; D not certain. Germline-derived CDR1 and CDR2 are SGHTA and FQGNSA. The V end was cut by 5 bases, the J end by 1 base, with 9 bases between. This CDR3 has 13 residues. Written as DNA, the CDR3 is TGTGCCAGCAGCAGGGTCCCTTCCTACGAGCAGTACTTC. Translation gives CASSRVPSYEQYF.

This clone was observed a single time. The J gene is TRBJ1-1, the V gene TRBV25-1; TRBD1 is a possible D gene (5 bases). Germline CDR1 is MGHDK and CDR2 is SYGVNS. CDR3 length: 14 residues. V lost 6 bases to trimming and J lost 7 bases, with 18 bases between them. The CDR3 DNA reads as TGTGCCAGCAGAGACGTACTCCGAAGGGGTGAAGCTTTCTTT. This sequence encodes CASRDVLRRGEAFF.

This clone came up a few times. This chain uses TRBV6-5 with TRBJ2-2; 7 bases align to TRBD2. CDR1 MNHEY and CDR2 SVGAGI come from the germline V gene. The CDR3 has 13 residues. The V segment lost 6 bases and the J segment 4 bases; nucleotides outside the gene matches: 2. In nucleotides, the CDR3 is TGTGCCAGCAGGCGGGAGAGCACCGGGGAGCTGTTTTTT. Amino acids: CASRRESTGELFF.

The gene calls are TRBV25-1 and TRBJ2-7, with TRBD2 matching 8 bases. This CDR3 comprises 16 residues. Germline V lookup: CDR1 MGHDK, CDR2 SYGVNS. Trimming removed 3 bases from V and 3 bases from J; junction bases left unmatched: 10. CDR3 DNA sequence: TGTGCCAGCAGTGACCCCGCTAGCGGGTGGGGCTACGAGCAGTACTTC. This gives the protein CASSDPASGWGYEQYF.

This rearrangement joins TRBV28 to TRBJ2-5; D is unresolved. The CDR3 runs to 10 residues. Germline assignment: CDR1 MDHEN and CDR2 SYDVKM. V lost 4 bases to trimming and J lost 8 bases, with 5 bases between them. CDR3: CASSSHTQYF. In DNA, the CDR3 is TGTGCCAGCAGTTCCCACACCCAGTACTTC.

The chain joins TRBV9 to TRBJ1-5; no definite D call. The CDR3 has 13 amino acids. Germline V gives CDR1 SGDLS, CDR2 YYNGEE. With 0 bases removed from V and 6 bases from J, the gap between germline ends came to 7 bases. CDR3 in DNA: TGTGCCAGCAGCGTAGACCCCGGTCAGCCCCAGCATTTT. Translated: CASSVDPGQPQHF.

This clone was seen more than once but under ten times. The chain has TRBV28 and TRBJ2-7; perhaps TRBD1 as D (6 bases). Germline values: CDR1 MDHEN, CDR2 SYDVKM. V was clipped by 5 bases and J by 0 bases, with 17 bases between them. The CDR3 consists of 16 residues. The CDR3 loop reads CASSPPDRRSSYEQYF. CDR3 nucleotide sequence: TGTGCCAGCAGTCCCCCGGACAGAAGGAGCTCCTACGAGCAGTACTTC. Together with reference TRBV28 and TRBJ2-7, the CDR3 gives the full variable domain: DVKVTQSSRYLVKRTGEKVFLECVQDMDHENMFWYRQDPGLGLRLIYFSYDVKMKEKGDIPEGYSVSREKKERFSLILESASTNQTSMYLCASSPPDRRSSYEQYFGPGTRLTVT.